This entry describes one T cell receptor (beta chain). Its matching antigen is unknown. This specimen comes from a study of cytomegalovirus exposure and HLA in healthy donors. Points from the study as a whole: The study recorded 150 to 200 TCR beta chains that were cytomegalovirus-associated. Researchers reported in a later analysis that a missense DCLRE1C variant was tied to TCR beta V- and J-gene trimming. Researchers reported that a few CMV-associated chains were confirmed in vitro as CMV antigen-specific.

Germline V lookup: CDR1 SGDLS, CDR2 YYNGEE. V lost 3 bases to trimming and J lost 7 bases; unmatched junction nucleotides: 7. The CDR3 sequence is 15 residues long. It was with 60 Vbeta and 13 Jbeta primers that the PCR ran. The protocol was immunoSEQ multiplex PCR, while the TCRdb copy is restricted to in-frame clones and leaves out a portion. The table records about 130,000 clones, roughly 80% of them present only once. The sequence was collected from a middle-aged man in good health and CMV-seronegative. The sequenced sample was PBMCs. The chain employs TRBV9 and TRBJ1-4, with TRBD1 identical over 9 bases. CDR3 in amino acids: CASSAAGTGLEKLFF. CDR3 DNA sequence: TGTGCCAGCAGCGCTGCCGGGACAGGGCTTGAAAAACTGTTTTTT.